This TCR beta chain was retrieved from a study of cytomegalovirus exposure and HLA in healthy donors. The study, taken as a whole, reports: Previous analysis showed most TCR beta V segments were productive about 87% or about 30% of the time. Generally TCR sequences proved uncommon, though certain public TCRs appeared in numerous donors.

This CDR3 region has 15 residues. The trim removed 1 base at V and 2 bases at J, leaving 1 base unmatched. The V gene's germline CDR1 is MGHRA and CDR2 YSYEKL. Remarks on this clone: Its antigen is not identified.

PCR used 60 Vbeta primers and 13 Jbeta primers. The method was immunoSEQ multiplex PCR; TCRdb's version includes in-frame clones alone and lacks a portion of them. Of roughly 180,000 clones in the sample, more than 65% were seen once. V gene TRBV4-1 combines with J gene TRBJ2-3, with 9 bases aligning to TRBD2. The source is a young man in good health and CMV-seronegative. The sequencing input was PBMCs. Here the CDR3 DNA reads TGCGCCAGCAGCCAAGGACTAGCGGCCACAGATACGCAGTATTTT. Translated: CASSQGLAATDTQYF.